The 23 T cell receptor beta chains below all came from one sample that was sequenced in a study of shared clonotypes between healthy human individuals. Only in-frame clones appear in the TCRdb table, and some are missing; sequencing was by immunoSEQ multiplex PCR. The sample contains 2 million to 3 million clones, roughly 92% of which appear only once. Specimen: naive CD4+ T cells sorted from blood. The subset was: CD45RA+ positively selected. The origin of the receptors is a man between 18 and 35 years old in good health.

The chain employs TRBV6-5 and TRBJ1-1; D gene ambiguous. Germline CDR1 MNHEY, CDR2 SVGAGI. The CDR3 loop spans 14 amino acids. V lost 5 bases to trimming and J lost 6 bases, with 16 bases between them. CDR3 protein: CASSPLDLFAEAFF. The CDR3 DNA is TGTGCCAGCAGTCCCCTCGACCTTTTTGCTGAAGCTTTCTTT.

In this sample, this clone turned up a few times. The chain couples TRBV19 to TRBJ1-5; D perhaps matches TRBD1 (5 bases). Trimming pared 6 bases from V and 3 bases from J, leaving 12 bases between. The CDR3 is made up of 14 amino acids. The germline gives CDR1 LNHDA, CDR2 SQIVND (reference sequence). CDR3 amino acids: CASSPGPNNQPQHF. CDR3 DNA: TGTGCCAGTAGCCCAGGGCCCAACAATCAGCCCCAGCATTTT.

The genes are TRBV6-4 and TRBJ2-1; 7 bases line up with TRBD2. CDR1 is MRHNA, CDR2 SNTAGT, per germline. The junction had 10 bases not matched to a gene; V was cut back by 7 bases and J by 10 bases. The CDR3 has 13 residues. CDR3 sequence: CASNLAPGGEQFF. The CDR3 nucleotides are TGTGCCAGCAATCTAGCCCCCGGGGGGGAGCAGTTCTTC.

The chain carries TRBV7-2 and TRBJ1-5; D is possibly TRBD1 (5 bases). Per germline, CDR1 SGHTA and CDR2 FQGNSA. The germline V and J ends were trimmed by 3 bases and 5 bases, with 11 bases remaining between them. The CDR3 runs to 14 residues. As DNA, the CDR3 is TGTGCCAGCAGCTTTAGACAGAGCGATCAGCCCCAGCATTTT. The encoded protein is CASSFRQSDQPQHF.

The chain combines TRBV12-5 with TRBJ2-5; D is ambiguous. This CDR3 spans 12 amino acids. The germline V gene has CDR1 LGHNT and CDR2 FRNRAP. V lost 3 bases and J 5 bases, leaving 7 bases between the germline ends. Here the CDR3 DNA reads TGTGCTAGTGGTTTTCCTGGGGAGACCCAGTACTTC. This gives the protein CASGFPGETQYF. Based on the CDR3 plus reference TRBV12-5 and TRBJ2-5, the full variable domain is DARVTQTPRHKVTEMGQEVTMRCQPILGHNTVFWYRQTMMQGLELLAYFRNRAPLDDSGMPKDRFSAEMPDATLATLKIQPSEPRDSAVYFCASGFPGETQYFGPGTRLLVL.

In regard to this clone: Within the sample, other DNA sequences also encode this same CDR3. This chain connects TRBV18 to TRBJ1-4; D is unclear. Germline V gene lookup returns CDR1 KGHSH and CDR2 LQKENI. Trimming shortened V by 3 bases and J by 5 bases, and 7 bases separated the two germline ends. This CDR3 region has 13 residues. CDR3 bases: TGTGCCAGCTCACCGGGTCCGAATGAAAAACTGTTTTTT. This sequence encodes CASSPGPNEKLFF.

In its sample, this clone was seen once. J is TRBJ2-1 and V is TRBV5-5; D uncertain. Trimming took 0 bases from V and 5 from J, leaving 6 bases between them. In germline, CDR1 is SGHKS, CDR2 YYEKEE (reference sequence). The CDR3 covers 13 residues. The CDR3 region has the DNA TGTGCCAGCAGCTTGGGACCTCACAATGAGCAGTTCTTC. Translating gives CASSLGPHNEQFF.

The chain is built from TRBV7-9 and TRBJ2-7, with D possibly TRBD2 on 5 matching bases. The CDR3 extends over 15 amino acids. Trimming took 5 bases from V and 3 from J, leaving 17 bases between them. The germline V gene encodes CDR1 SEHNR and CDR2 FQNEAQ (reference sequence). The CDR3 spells CASSLMEVRGYEQYF. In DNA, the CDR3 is TGTGCCAGCAGCCTTATGGAAGTCCGGGGCTACGAGCAGTACTTC.

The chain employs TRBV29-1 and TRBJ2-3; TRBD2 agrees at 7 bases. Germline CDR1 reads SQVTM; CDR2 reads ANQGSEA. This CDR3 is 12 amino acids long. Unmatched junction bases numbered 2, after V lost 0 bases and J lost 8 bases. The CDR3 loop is CSVEEGGFTQYF. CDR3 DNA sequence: TGCAGCGTTGAAGAGGGGGGGTTTACGCAGTATTTT.

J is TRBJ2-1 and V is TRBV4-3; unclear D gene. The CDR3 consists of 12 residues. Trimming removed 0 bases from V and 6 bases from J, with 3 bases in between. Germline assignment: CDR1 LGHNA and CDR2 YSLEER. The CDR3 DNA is TGCGCCAGCAGCCAAGATCGCAATGAGCAGTTCTTC. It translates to CASSQDRNEQFF.

The CDR3 coding sequence is TGTGCCAGCAGCCCTAGCTGGACCGGCAAGGGCTCCTACGAGCAGTACTTC. It yields the protein CASSPSWTGKGSYEQYF. The genes are TRBV7-9 and TRBJ2-7; a possible D gene is TRBD2 (5 bases). The CDR3 loop spans 17 amino acids. Deletions cut 5 bases from V and 0 bases from J, with 20 bases between. CDR1 SEHNR and CDR2 FQNEAQ come from the germline V gene (reference sequence).

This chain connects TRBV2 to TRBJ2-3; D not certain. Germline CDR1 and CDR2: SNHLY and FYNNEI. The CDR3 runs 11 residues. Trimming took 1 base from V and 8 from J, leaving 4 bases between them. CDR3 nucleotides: TGTGCCAGCAGTGAAGGGGTTACGCAGTATTTT. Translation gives CASSEGVTQYF.

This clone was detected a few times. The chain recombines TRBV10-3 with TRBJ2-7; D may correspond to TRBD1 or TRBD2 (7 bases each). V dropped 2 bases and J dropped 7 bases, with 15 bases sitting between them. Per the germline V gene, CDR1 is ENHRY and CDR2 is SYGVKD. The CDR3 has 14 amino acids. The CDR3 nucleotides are TGTGCCATCAGTGAGGGGGAGGGGGCAAGGGAGCAGTACTTC. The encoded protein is CAISEGEGAREQYF.

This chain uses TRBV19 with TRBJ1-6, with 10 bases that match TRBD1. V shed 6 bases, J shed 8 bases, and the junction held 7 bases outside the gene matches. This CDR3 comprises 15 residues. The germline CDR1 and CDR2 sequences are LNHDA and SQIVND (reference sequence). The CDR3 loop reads CASRRTGGMDSPLHF. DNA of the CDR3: TGTGCCAGTAGGAGGACAGGGGGTATGGATTCACCCCTCCACTTT.

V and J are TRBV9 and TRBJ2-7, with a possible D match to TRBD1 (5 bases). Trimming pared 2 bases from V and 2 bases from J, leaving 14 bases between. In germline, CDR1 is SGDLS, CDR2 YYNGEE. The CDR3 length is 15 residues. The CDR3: CASSVVPEGAYEQYF. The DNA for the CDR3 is TGTGCCAGCAGCGTGGTGCCGGAAGGGGCCTACGAGCAGTACTTC.

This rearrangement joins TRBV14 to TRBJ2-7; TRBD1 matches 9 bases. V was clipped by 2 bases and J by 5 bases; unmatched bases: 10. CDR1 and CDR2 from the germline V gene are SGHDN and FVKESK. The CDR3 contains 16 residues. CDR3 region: CASSQSIGTGRHEQYF. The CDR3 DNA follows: TGTGCCAGCAGCCAATCCATTGGGACAGGGAGGCACGAGCAGTACTTC. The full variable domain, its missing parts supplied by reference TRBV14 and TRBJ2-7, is EAGVTQFPSHSVIEKGQTVTLRCDPISGHDNLYWYRRVMGKEIKFLLHFVKESKQDESGMPNNRFLAERTGGTYSTLKVQPAELEDSGVYFCASSQSIGTGRHEQYFGPGTRLTVT.

CDR3 DNA sequence: TGTGCCAGCACCAGGGTCGAGAATTCACCCCTCCACTTT. Encoded protein: CASTRVENSPLHF. V gene TRBV6-6 combines with J gene TRBJ1-6; weak D call: TRBD1 (5 bases). Germline V CDR1 and CDR2: MNHNY, SVGAGI (reference sequence). The CDR3 consists of 13 residues. Trimming removed 7 bases at V and 7 bases at J, with 11 bases between.

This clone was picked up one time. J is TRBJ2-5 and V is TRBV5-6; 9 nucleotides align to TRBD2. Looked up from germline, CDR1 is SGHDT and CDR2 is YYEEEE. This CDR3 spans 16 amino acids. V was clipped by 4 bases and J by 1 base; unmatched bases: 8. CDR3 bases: TGTGCCAGCAGCCCCCGAGCGGGAGGCTCCCAAGAGACCCAGTACTTC. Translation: CASSPRAGGSQETQYF.

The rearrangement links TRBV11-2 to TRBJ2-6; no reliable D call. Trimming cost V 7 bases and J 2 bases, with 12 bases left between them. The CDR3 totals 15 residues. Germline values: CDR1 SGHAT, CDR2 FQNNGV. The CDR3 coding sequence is TGTGCCAGCACCGACTCTAGGGCTGGGGCCAACGTCCTGACTTTC. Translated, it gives CASTDSRAGANVLTF.

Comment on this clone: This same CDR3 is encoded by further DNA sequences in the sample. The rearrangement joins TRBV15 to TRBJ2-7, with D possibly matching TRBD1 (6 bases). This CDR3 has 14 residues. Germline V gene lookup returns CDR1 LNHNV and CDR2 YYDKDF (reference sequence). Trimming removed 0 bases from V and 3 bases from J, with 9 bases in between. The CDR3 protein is CATSRDLDSYEQYF. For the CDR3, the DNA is TGTGCCACCAGCAGAGATCTGGACAGCTACGAGCAGTACTTC.

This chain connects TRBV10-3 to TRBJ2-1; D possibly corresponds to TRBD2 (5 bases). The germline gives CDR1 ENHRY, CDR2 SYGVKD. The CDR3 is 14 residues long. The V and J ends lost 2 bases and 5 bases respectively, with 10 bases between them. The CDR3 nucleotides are TGTGCCATCAGTGAGCGGACTCTCAACAATGAGCAGTTCTTC. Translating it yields CAISERTLNNEQFF.

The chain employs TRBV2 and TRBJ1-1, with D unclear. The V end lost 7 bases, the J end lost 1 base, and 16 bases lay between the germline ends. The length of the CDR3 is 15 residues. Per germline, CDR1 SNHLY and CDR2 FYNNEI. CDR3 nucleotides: TGTGCCAGCACCACGTACCCTACAGCGAACACTGAAGCTTTCTTT. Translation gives CASTTYPTANTEAFF. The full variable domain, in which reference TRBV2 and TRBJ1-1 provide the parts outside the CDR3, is EPEVTQTPSHQVTQMGQEVILRCVPISNHLYFYWYRQILGQKVEFLVSFYNNEISEKSEIFDDQFSVERPDGSNFTLKIRSTKLEDSAMYFCASTTYPTANTEAFFGQGTRLTVV.

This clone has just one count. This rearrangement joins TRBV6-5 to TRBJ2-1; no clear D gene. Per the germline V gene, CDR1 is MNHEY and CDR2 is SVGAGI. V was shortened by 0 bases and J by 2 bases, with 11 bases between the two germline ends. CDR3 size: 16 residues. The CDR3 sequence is CASSYSGVGTYNEQFF. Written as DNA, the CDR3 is TGTGCCAGCAGTTACTCAGGTGTAGGGACCTACAATGAGCAGTTCTTC.